The present T cell receptor (beta chain) was sequenced within a study of cytomegalovirus exposure and HLA in healthy donors. V shed 5 bases, J shed 4 bases, and the junction held 7 bases outside the gene matches. The CDR3 runs 15 residues. Germline V gives CDR1 MNHEY, CDR2 SVGAGI. PCR was performed using 60 Vbeta and 13 Jbeta primers. This table comes from immunoSEQ multiplex PCR, and its TCRdb copy is limited to in-frame clones, with some not included. The table shows about 120,000 clones, with about 10% occurring only once. This clone was detected only a few times. The rearrangement joins TRBV6-5 to TRBJ2-3; TRBD2 aligns across 9 bases. Material for sequencing was PBMCs. The source of this sequence is a woman younger than 30 in good health and CMV-seropositive. CDR3 DNA: TGTGCCAGCAGTGACTTAGCGGGAGCGGCAGATACGCAGTATTTT. This gives the protein CASSDLAGAADTQYF.